This TCR beta chain stems from a study of T-cell reconstitution after alpha-beta-depleted transplantation in children. General study results and limits: Recipient T cells and thymic progenitors that survived gave rise to the high TCRbeta diversity observed at day 60 in some patients.

TCRbeta library preparation incorporated unique molecular identifiers. TCRdb called the PCR reads again in MiXCR, with one record for every CDR3 protein. This table holds roughly 420,000 distinct CDR3 sequences, about 17% found once. The germline V gene has CDR1 KGHDR and CDR2 SFDVKD. V was trimmed by 1 base and J by 3 bases, leaving 9 bases between them. This CDR3 spans 15 amino acids. In this sample, this clonotype turned up a few times. Its antigen is as yet unknown. Sequenced here: PBMCs, mostly from graft donor cells, sampled 360 days after TCRalphabeta/CD19-depleted stem cell transplant. The rearrangement joins TRBV24-1 to TRBJ2-1; D is unclear. The clonotype originates from a boy younger than two who had a stem cell transplant for Wiskott-Aldrich syndrome, so the T cells may come from the graft donor. CDR3 sequence (DNA): TGTGCCACCAGTGATTTACGGGTGAACTACAATGAGCAGTTCTTC. Its translation is CATSDLRVNYNEQFF.